This TCR beta chain was sequenced during a study of blood T cell repertoires in COVID-19. Overall study: The origin of the acute and convalescent COVID-19 samples was the United States, Italy and Spain. The cDNA or gDNA used as material had been derived from T cells, B-cell-depleted T cells, or PBMCs.

TCRdb's table, derived via immunoSEQ multiplex PCR, lists solely in-frame clones and lacks some. The table records 260,000 or so clones, 88% of them present only once. Germline lookup yields CDR1 SEHNR and CDR2 FQNEAQ (reference sequence). V was cut by 0 bases and J by 1 base, with 6 bases left in between. CDR3 length equals 14 residues. The V gene is TRBV7-9, the J gene TRBJ1-1; D call uncertain. Source material: peripheral blood. The sequence was collected from a human donor in a cohort sampled during active COVID-19. The CDR3 DNA sequence: TGTGCCAGCAGCTTAGCACCAGGGAACACTGAAGCTTTCTTT. This codes for CASSLAPGNTEAFF.